Each of the 13 T cell receptor beta chains below was sequenced from the same sample in a study of T cells after yellow fever vaccination. TCRdb reanalysed the 5' RACE reads using MiXCR and keeps one entry per CDR3 protein. The sample yields some 350,000 distinct CDR3 sequences, roughly 8.7% seen once. This specimen was PBMCs, taken on the day of the first yellow fever vaccination. The source is a man aged 18 to 30 who received the YFV17D yellow fever vaccine.

This clonotype occurred many times. This chain uses TRBV30 with TRBJ1-2; D might be TRBD1 (6 bases). CDR1 is GTSNPN and CDR2 is SVGIG in the germline V gene (reference sequence). V lost 2 bases, J lost 4 bases, and 11 bases lay in between. CDR3 length: 13 residues. DNA of the CDR3: TGTGCCTGGAGTAGAGACAGGCCCTATGGCTACACCTTC. It codes for CAWSRDRPYGYTF.

This clonotype was counted only a few times. The genes are TRBV20-1 and TRBJ1-6; 9 positions agree with TRBD1. The germline CDR1 and CDR2 sequences are DFQATT and SNEGSKA (reference sequence). The V gene end was trimmed by 1 base and the J gene end by 10 bases; junction bases not matched to a gene: 14. The CDR3 has 17 residues. The CDR3: CSARAATGGDRRSPLHF. CDR3 sequence (DNA): TGCAGTGCTAGAGCTGCGACAGGGGGAGATAGGAGATCACCCCTCCACTTT.

V and J are TRBV15 and TRBJ1-2; tentative D call: TRBD1 (5 bases). Germline CDR1 is LNHNV and CDR2 is YYDKDF (reference sequence). The CDR3 is 11 amino acids. Trimming took 8 bases from V and 6 from J, leaving 10 bases between them. The CDR3 reads CATQGLNGYTF. Here the CDR3 DNA reads TGTGCCACCCAGGGTTTGAATGGCTACACCTTC.

The rearrangement uses TRBV5-1 and TRBJ2-1; D is uncertain. CDR1 is SGHRS and CDR2 is YFSETQ in the germline V gene. Between the trimmed V and J ends, which lost 4 bases and 5 bases, there was a span of 16 bases. The CDR3 sequence is 15 residues long. CDR3 in DNA: TGCGCCAGCAGCCCGGCCGGGTCAAGAAACAATGAGCAGTTCTTC. Translation gives CASSPAGSRNNEQFF.

Ten or more counts support this clonotype. The chain joins TRBV7-9 to TRBJ1-5; 8 nucleotides agree with TRBD1. Germline loops: CDR1 SEHNR, CDR2 FQNEAQ (reference sequence). The CDR3 covers 15 residues. The V segment lost 3 bases and the J segment 4 bases; nucleotides outside the gene matches: 5. This chain's CDR3 is CASSLGTGENQPQHF. The CDR3 bases are TGTGCCAGCAGCTTGGGGACAGGAGAAAATCAGCCCCAGCATTTT.

The table lists this clonotype with a few counts. The chain employs TRBV5-1 and TRBJ2-7, with 8 bases that match TRBD2. The V segment lost 4 bases and the J segment 3 bases; nucleotides outside the gene matches: 12. Germline CDR1 is SGHRS and CDR2 is YFSETQ. The CDR3 has 16 residues. The CDR3 sequence is CASSTGTLAGFYEQYF. The CDR3 bases are TGCGCCAGCAGCACCGGGACTTTAGCGGGGTTCTACGAGCAGTACTTC. The whole variable domain, filled in from reference TRBV5-1 and TRBJ2-7, reads KAGVTQTPRYLIKTRGQQVTLSCSPISGHRSVSWYQQTPGQGLQFLFEYFSETQRNKGNFPGRFSGRQFSNSRSEMNVSTLELGDSALYLCASSTGTLAGFYEQYFGPGTRLTVT.

This clonotype has just a few counts. The rearrangement uses TRBV7-9 and TRBJ1-6; 10 nucleotides align to TRBD1. The CDR3 extends over 16 amino acids. The V segment lost 5 bases and the J segment 2 bases; nucleotides outside the gene matches: 3. Looked up from germline, CDR1 is SEHNR and CDR2 is FQNEAQ (reference sequence). CDR3 nucleotide sequence: TGTGCCAGCAGCACGACAGGGGGCCCCTATAATTCACCCCTCCACTTT. This translates into CASSTTGGPYNSPLHF.

This clonotype was counted only a few times. The DNA for the CDR3 is TGTGCCAGCAGCTTCGACAGGATCACAGATACGCAGTATTTT. Encoded protein: CASSFDRITDTQYF. The V gene is TRBV11-2, the J gene TRBJ2-3, with D possibly being TRBD1 (6 bases). The V gene's germline CDR1 is SGHAT and CDR2 FQNNGV. Between the trimmed V and J ends, which lost 3 bases and 2 bases, there was a span of 9 bases. This CDR3 is 14 amino acids long.

This chain connects TRBV4-2 to TRBJ2-5, with D tentatively TRBD1 (5 bases). The CDR3 spans 15 residues. The V end was cut by 0 bases, the J end by 4 bases, with 12 bases between. CDR1 LGHNA and CDR2 YNFKEQ come from the germline V gene. The CDR3 here is CASSQESWQGETQYF. Here the CDR3 DNA reads TGTGCCAGCAGCCAAGAGTCCTGGCAGGGAGAGACCCAGTACTTC.

The V gene is TRBV3-1, the J gene TRBJ2-3; TRBD2 agrees at 12 bases. This CDR3 is 16 amino acids long. The germline V gene has CDR1 LGHDT and CDR2 YNNKEL (reference sequence). V lost 4 bases, J lost 5 bases, and 7 bases stayed unmatched. CDR3 bases: TGTGCCAGCAGCCCCCGAACGACTAGCGGGAGAGATACGCAGTATTTT. Its translation: CASSPRTTSGRDTQYF.

This clonotype has a handful of counts. The chain has TRBV9 and TRBJ1-1; D perhaps matches TRBD1 (5 bases). V shed 4 bases and J shed 6 bases, with 13 bases lying between them. This CDR3 has 13 amino acids. Germline V gene sequence: CDR1 SGDLS, CDR2 YYNGEE. The CDR3 bases are TGTGCCAGCAGCTCCCGGGGGGGGTCTGAAGCTTTCTTT. Protein sequence: CASSSRGGSEAFF.

This clonotype was found many times. The J gene is TRBJ2-3, the V gene TRBV20-1, with TRBD2 matching 13 bases. The CDR3 is 16 residues long. CDR1 and CDR2 (germline): DFQATT, SNEGSKA (reference sequence). J gave up 5 bases and V 6 bases, and 11 bases lay outside the gene matches. As DNA, the CDR3 is TGCAGTGCCGAATATACTAGCGGGGGGGCCCGAGATACGCAGTATTTT. The encoded protein is CSAEYTSGGARDTQYF.

V and J are TRBV4-2 and TRBJ2-5; tentatively, D is TRBD1 (5 bases). CDR3 length equals 15 residues. V lost 1 base and J 2 bases, leaving 11 bases between the germline ends. Germline V gives CDR1 LGHNA, CDR2 YNFKEQ. CDR3 bases: TGTGCCAGCAGCCAAGCGACAGAAGAACAAGAGACCCAGTACTTC. This sequence encodes CASSQATEEQETQYF.